This entry features one T cell receptor beta chain sequence. The CDR3 length is 15 residues. Germline assignment: CDR1 MGHDK and CDR2 SYGVNS. V was clipped by 5 bases and J by 6 bases; unmatched bases: 9. Sequencing used immunoSEQ multiplex PCR; TCRdb keeps in-frame clones, though not all of them. This repertoire shows 200,000 to 300,000 clones, 82% found once; its top ten account for around 11%. The record originates from a study of blood T cell repertoires in COVID-19. The clonotype originates from a woman aged 60-75 years with active or convalescent COVID-19. Sequenced sample: peripheral blood. The gene calls are TRBV25-1 and TRBJ2-2; 7 nucleotides align to TRBD2. CDR3 region: CASSPPTAGAGELFF. In DNA form, the CDR3 reads TGTGCCAGCAGTCCTCCCACGGCGGGGGCCGGGGAGCTGTTTTTT. The full variable domain, its missing parts supplied by reference TRBV25-1 and TRBJ2-2, is EADIYQTPRYLVIGTGKKITLECSQTMGHDKMYWYQQDPGMELHLIHYSYGVNSTEKGDLSSESTVSRIRTEHFPLTLESARPSHTSQYLCASSPPTAGAGELFFGEGSRLTVL.